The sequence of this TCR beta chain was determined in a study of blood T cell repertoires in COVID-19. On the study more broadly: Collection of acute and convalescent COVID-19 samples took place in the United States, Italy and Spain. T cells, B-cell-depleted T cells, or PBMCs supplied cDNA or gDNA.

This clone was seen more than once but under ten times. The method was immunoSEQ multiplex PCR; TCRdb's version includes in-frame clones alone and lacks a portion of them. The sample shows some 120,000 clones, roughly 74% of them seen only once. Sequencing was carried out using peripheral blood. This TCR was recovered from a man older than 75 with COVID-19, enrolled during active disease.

CDR3: CASSLDREGNGYTF. The CDR3, as DNA: TGTGCCAGCAGCTTAGACAGGGAGGGTAATGGCTACACCTTC. This chain uses TRBV9 with TRBJ1-2, with TRBD1 identical over 7 bases. Trimming at V came to 4 bases and at J to 6 bases, leaving 9 bases not matched to a gene. The CDR3 has 14 residues. The germline gives CDR1 SGDLS, CDR2 YYNGEE.